This T cell receptor beta chain was identified in a study of read filtering for tumor transcriptome and immune sequencing. The overall study: Mean patient age was roughly 61 years, range about 45 to 85; 17 to 20 male, some 15 female. After DNase treatment, RNA was made into whole-transcriptome libraries. 8 patients were R-ISS I, more than 15 were R-ISS II, six or seven were R-ISS III.

Note on this clonotype: A much larger clone lies one base from this, so it may be a read error.

This CDR3 comprises 14 residues. CDR1 and CDR2 from the germline V gene are DFQATT and SNEGSKA (reference sequence). From about 0.4 ug of RNA, a library with molecular barcoded alpha/delta and beta/gamma adaptors was made. TCRdb reprocessed the reads via MiXCR and lists one record per CDR3 protein. The repertoire holds fewer than 90,000 distinct CDR3 sequences, with over 9% as singletons. This clonotype originated in a donor aged 40 or over with multiple myeloma. V is TRBV20-1 and J is TRBJ2-3, with 7 nucleotides matching TRBD2. The sequencing input was a population of CD138-negative cells sorted from bone marrow. The CDR3 DNA follows: TGCAGTGCTAGTATGGGGAGGGTCACAGATACGCGGTATTTT. Amino acids: CSASMGRVTDTRYF.